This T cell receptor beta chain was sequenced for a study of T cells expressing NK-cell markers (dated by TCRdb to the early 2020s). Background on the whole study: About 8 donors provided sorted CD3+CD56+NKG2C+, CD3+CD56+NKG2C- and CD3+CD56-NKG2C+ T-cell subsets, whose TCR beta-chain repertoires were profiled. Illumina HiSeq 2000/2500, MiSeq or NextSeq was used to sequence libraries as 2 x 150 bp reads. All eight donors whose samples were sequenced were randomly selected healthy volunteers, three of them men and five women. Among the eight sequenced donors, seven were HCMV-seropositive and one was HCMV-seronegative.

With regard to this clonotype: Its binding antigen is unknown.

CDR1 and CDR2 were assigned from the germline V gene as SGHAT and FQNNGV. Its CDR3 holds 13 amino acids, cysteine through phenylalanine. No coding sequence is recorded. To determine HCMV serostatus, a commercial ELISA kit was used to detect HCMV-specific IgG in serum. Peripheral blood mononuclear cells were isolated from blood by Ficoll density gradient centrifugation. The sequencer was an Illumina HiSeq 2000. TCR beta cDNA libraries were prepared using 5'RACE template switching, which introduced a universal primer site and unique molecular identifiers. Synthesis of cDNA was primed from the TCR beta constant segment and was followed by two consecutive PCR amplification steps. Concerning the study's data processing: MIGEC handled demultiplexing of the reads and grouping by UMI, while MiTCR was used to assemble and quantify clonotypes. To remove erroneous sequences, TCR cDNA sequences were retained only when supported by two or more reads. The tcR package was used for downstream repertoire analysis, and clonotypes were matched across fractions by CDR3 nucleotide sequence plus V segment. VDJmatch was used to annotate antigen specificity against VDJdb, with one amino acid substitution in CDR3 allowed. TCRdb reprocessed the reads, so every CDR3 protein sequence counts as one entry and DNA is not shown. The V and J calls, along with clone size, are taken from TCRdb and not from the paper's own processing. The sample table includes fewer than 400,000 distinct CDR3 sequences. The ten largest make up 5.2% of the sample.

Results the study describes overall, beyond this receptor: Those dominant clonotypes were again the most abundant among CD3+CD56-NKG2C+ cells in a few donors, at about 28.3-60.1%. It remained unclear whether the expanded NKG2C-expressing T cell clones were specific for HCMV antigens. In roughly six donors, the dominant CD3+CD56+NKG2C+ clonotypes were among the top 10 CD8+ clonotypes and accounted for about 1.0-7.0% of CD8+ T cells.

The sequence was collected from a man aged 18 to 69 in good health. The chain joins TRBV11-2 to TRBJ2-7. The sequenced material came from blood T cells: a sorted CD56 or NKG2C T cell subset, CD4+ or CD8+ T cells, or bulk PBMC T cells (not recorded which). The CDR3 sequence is CASSLGVRFEQYF.